The 22 T cell receptor beta chains listed next were all sequenced from one sample in a study of human T cells and chemical hapten exposure. TCRdb itself ran the RACE reads through MiXCR, one entry per CDR3 protein. The sample carries about 110,000 distinct CDR3 sequences, roughly a tenth recorded once. Time point described: patch test 2, 6 weeks after DPC sensitization. Treatment described: therapeutic diphenylcyclopropenone sensitization with weekly scalp DPC. Sequences were derived from whole blood, sampled in connection with sensitization to the hapten diphenylcyclopropenone (DPC). These TCRs come from a woman aged 40 to 50 with alopecia areata. Some clones in this sample may be carry-over from other donors' samples.

The genes are TRBV5-4 and TRBJ2-3, with TRBD2 identical over 7 bases. After removal of 5 bases from V and 2 bases from J, the junction contained 8 bases not matched to a gene. CDR1 is SGHNT and CDR2 is YYREEE in the germline V gene (reference sequence). This CDR3 is built from 15 residues. CDR3 protein: CASRLPGTNTDTQYF. The CDR3 nucleotides are TGTGCCAGCAGGCTCCCCGGGACTAACACAGATACGCAGTATTTT.

This clonotype was observed a handful of times. V and J are TRBV21-1 and TRBJ2-1; TRBD1, as called in the table, went unchecked against the DNA. TRBV21-1 constitutes a pseudogene. This CDR3 spans 16 amino acids. CDR3 region: CASSKFDGGTSNEQFF. Here the CDR3 DNA reads TGTGCCAGCAGCAAGTTTGACGGGGGGACGTCCAATGAGCAGTTCTTC.

The rearrangement uses TRBV7-2 and TRBJ1-1, with a weak D call TRBD1 (5 bases). V dropped 1 base and J dropped 2 bases, with 11 bases sitting between them. The CDR3 covers 15 residues. The V gene's germline CDR1 is SGHTA and CDR2 FQGNSA. The CDR3 reads CASSLGGRENTEAFF. The CDR3 DNA reads as TGTGCCAGCAGCTTAGGGGGGAGGGAAAACACTGAAGCTTTCTTT. The variable domain in full, with the rest retrieved from reference TRBV7-2 and TRBJ1-1, is GAGVSQSPSNKVTEKGKDVELRCDPISGHTALYWYRQSLGQGLEFLIYFQGNSAPDKSGLPSDRFSAERTGGSVSTLTIQRTQQEDSAVYLCASSLGGRENTEAFFGQGTRLTVV.

This clonotype appeared a few times. This chain connects TRBV5-1 to TRBJ2-5; TRBD1 might be the D (5 bases). The CDR3 is made up of 14 amino acids. V lost 6 bases, J lost 3 bases, and 15 bases lay in between. Per the germline V gene, CDR1 is SGHRS and CDR2 is YFSETQ. The CDR3 protein is CASKATVGKETQYF. CDR3 DNA: TGCGCCAGCAAGGCGACAGTGGGGAAAGAGACCCAGTACTTC.

The sample holds many counts of this clonotype. V and J are TRBV7-9 and TRBJ2-1, with 12 bases lining up with TRBD2. The length of the CDR3 is 16 residues. With 1 base clipped from V and 2 bases from J, the junction kept 0 bases outside the gene matches. Germline V gene sequence: CDR1 SEHNR, CDR2 FQNEAQ (reference sequence). CDR3 nucleotides: TGTGCCAGCAGCTTAGGACTAGCGGGGGCCTACAATGAGCAGTTCTTC. Translation gives CASSLGLAGAYNEQFF.

This clonotype was seen a few times. This rearrangement joins TRBV3-2 to TRBJ2-5; the DNA was not used to check the table's D call, TRBD2. TRBV3-2 is deemed a pseudogene. This CDR3 is built from 19 residues. CDR3 loop: CASSLPPSLGHKCRETQYF. The DNA for the CDR3 is TGTGCCAGCAGCCTCCCGCCCAGCTTGGGGCATAAGTGTAGAGAGACCCAGTACTTC.

This clonotype was counted at least ten times. The rearrangement links TRBV7-9 to TRBJ2-4, with 7 bases aligning to TRBD1. From germline, CDR1 is SEHNR and CDR2 FQNEAQ (reference sequence). The CDR3 sequence is 15 residues long. The V gene end was trimmed by 5 bases and the J gene end by 0 bases; junction bases not matched to a gene: 4. In DNA, the CDR3 is TGTGCCAGCAGCCCGGACAGGCTAGCCAAAAACATTCAGTACTTC. The encoded protein is CASSPDRLAKNIQYF. Based on the CDR3 plus reference TRBV7-9 and TRBJ2-4, the full variable domain is DTGVSQNPRHKITKRGQNVTFRCDPISEHNRLYWYRQTLGQGPEFLTYFQNEAQLEKSRLLSDRFSAERPKGSFSTLEIQRTEQGDSAMYLCASSPDRLAKNIQYFGAGTRLSVL.

The J gene is TRBJ2-7, the V gene TRBV29-1, with a possible D match to TRBD1 (6 bases). Per the germline V gene, CDR1 is SQVTM and CDR2 is ANQGSEA. The CDR3 covers 14 residues. V dropped 4 bases and J dropped 3 bases, with 16 bases sitting between them. The CDR3 DNA follows: TGCAGCGTTGTTCCCAGGGGAGACCTCTACGAGCAGTACTTC. Residues: CSVVPRGDLYEQYF.

The chain links TRBV7-9 to TRBJ1-2, with D perhaps TRBD1 (6 bases). This CDR3 comprises 16 residues. V lost 5 bases and J 0 bases, leaving 16 bases between the germline ends. Germline assignment: CDR1 SEHNR and CDR2 FQNEAQ (reference sequence). CDR3 sequence: CASSRRGGIANYGYTF. In nucleotides, the CDR3 is TGTGCCAGCAGCCGAAGGGGGGGGATTGCTAACTATGGCTACACCTTC.

The chain employs TRBV6-5 and TRBJ2-5; possibly TRBD2 for D (7 bases). The ends were cut back, 5 bases at V and 5 bases at J, with 12 bases in the middle. CDR3 length equals 13 residues. Germline CDR1 and CDR2: MNHEY and SVGAGI. The CDR3 nucleotides read TGTGCCAGCAGTCGGGGGGCCCAGGAGACCCAGTACTTC. Amino acids: CASSRGAQETQYF.

This clonotype occurred many times. V is TRBV5-6 and J is TRBJ1-6; maybe TRBD1 (5 bases). From germline, CDR1 is SGHDT and CDR2 YYEEEE. This CDR3 contains 14 residues. Trimming removed 5 bases from V and 9 bases from J, with 15 bases in between. CDR3 coding DNA: TGTGCCAGCAGGCCCCAGGGTGGAGGTTCACCCCTCCACTTT. Its translation: CASRPQGGGSPLHF.

This clonotype was seen a handful of times. V and J are TRBV24-1 and TRBJ1-5, with D possibly TRBD1 on 5 matching bases. The CDR3 contains 17 residues. Germline values: CDR1 KGHDR, CDR2 SFDVKD. V was clipped by 0 bases and J by 0 bases, with 11 bases between them. DNA of the CDR3: TGTGCCACCAGTGATTTGATGGGGGAAAATAGCAATCAGCCCCAGCATTTT. It encodes CATSDLMGENSNQPQHF.

This clonotype came up many times. The CDR3 DNA is TGTGCCAGCAGCTTAGGCCGGGACAGGAACACCGGGGAGCTGTTTTTT. Protein sequence: CASSLGRDRNTGELFF. This chain links TRBV13 with TRBJ2-2; 7 nucleotides match TRBD1. The ends lost 0 bases at V and 1 base at J; junction bases unmatched: 2. The germline V gene has CDR1 PRHDT and CDR2 FYEKMQ (reference sequence). The CDR3 is 16 residues long.

J is TRBJ2-7 and V is TRBV12-3 or TRBV12-4, with 9 bases aligning to TRBD1. The CDR3 loop spans 14 amino acids. CDR3 bases: TGTACCTGCAGTTCCCGGGACAGGGCGAACGAGCAGTACTTC. Protein product: CTCSSRDRANEQYF.

This clonotype was counted between two and nine times. This chain links TRBV5-4 with TRBJ1-1, with D maybe TRBD1 (5 bases). Trimming took off 7 bases at V and 4 bases at J, with 11 bases between the two ends. The CDR3 extends over 12 amino acids. Germline CDR1 SGHNT, CDR2 YYREEE (reference sequence). Here the CDR3 reads CASAGDGTEAFF. The CDR3 region has the DNA TGTGCCAGCGCGGGGGACGGCACTGAAGCTTTCTTT.

This clonotype was observed a few times. In DNA, the CDR3 is TGCAGTGCTAGACCAGAGAGAACAGGGGGCCTTCTGCGTGGCTACACCTTC. This encodes CSARPERTGGLLRGYTF. The genes are TRBV20-1 and TRBJ1-2, with TRBD1 identical over 9 bases. Trimming took 2 bases from V and 7 from J; bases not matched to a gene: 17. Germline loops: CDR1 DFQATT, CDR2 SNEGSKA (reference sequence). The CDR3 consists of 17 residues.

This clonotype was picked up a small number of times. The chain joins TRBV3-1 to TRBJ1-2; tentatively, D is TRBD1 (5 bases). Trimming removed 1 base from V and 7 bases from J, with 13 bases in between. CDR1 is LGHDT, CDR2 YNNKEL, per germline (reference sequence). CDR3 length: 14 amino acids. As DNA, the CDR3 is TGTGCCAGCAGCCAAGCTGGCCAGGGAAGTGGCTACACCTTC. This gives the protein CASSQAGQGSGYTF.

This clonotype was counted once. V usage is TRBV7-2 and J usage is TRBJ2-3; 10 bases align to TRBD2. The CDR3 extends over 14 amino acids. With V trimmed by 8 bases and J by 12 bases, 14 bases remained unmatched. The germline V gene encodes CDR1 SGHTA and CDR2 FQGNSA. The CDR3 sequence is CTSGSSGGHLGQYF. The CDR3 nucleotides read TGTACCAGCGGATCTAGCGGGGGCCACCTAGGACAGTATTTT. The variable domain in full, with the rest retrieved from reference TRBV7-2 and TRBJ2-3, is GAGVSQSPSNKVTEKGKDVELRCDPISGHTALYWYRQSLGQGLEFLIYFQGNSAPDKSGLPSDRFSAERTGGSVSTLTIQRTQQEDSAVYLCTSGSSGGHLGQYFGPGTRLTVL.

This clonotype was found a few times. The chain links TRBV11-2 to TRBJ2-5; no definite D call. CDR1 is SGHAT and CDR2 is FQNNGV in the germline V gene. This CDR3 comprises 13 residues. V was trimmed by 3 bases and J by 0 bases, leaving 5 bases between them. The CDR3 reads CASSFADQETQYF. The CDR3 DNA reads as TGTGCCAGCAGCTTTGCGGACCAAGAGACCCAGTACTTC. The complete variable domain, with remaining parts taken from reference TRBV11-2 and TRBJ2-5, reads EAGVAQSPRYKIIEKRQSVAFWCNPISGHATLYWYQQILGQGPKLLIQFQNNGVVDDSQLPKDRFSAERLKGVDSTLKIQPAKLEDSAVYLCASSFADQETQYFGPGTRLLVL.

This clonotype has ten or more counts. The chain links TRBV11-2 to TRBJ2-2; D remains unclear. The CDR3 contains 14 residues. V was clipped by 0 bases and J by 5 bases, with 7 bases between them. Germline CDR1 and CDR2: SGHAT and FQNNGV. The CDR3 DNA reads as TGTGCCAGCAGCTTAGAGTACGGAACCGGGGAGCTGTTTTTT. Protein: CASSLEYGTGELFF.

This clonotype was seen a handful of times. The chain uses TRBV20-1 and TRBJ1-5; D is possibly TRBD1 (5 bases). Trimming left V 3 bases short and J 4 bases short, with 10 bases between. The germline gives CDR1 DFQATT, CDR2 SNEGSKA (reference sequence). CDR3 size: 13 residues. CDR3: CSASSTVNQPQHF. DNA of the CDR3: TGCAGTGCTAGTTCGACAGTTAATCAGCCCCAGCATTTT.

The sample holds many counts of this clonotype. This rearrangement joins TRBV11-2 to TRBJ2-5, with D possibly TRBD2 on 6 matching bases. CDR3 length: 14 amino acids. CDR1 and CDR2 (germline): SGHAT, FQNNGV. The V end lost 0 bases, the J end lost 7 bases, and 12 bases lay between the germline ends. The CDR3 DNA is TGTGCCAGCAGCTTAGAAACCAGCGGGCGGACCCAGTACTTC. This codes for CASSLETSGRTQYF. The entire variable domain, with the rest obtained from reference TRBV11-2 and TRBJ2-5, is as follows: EAGVAQSPRYKIIEKRQSVAFWCNPISGHATLYWYQQILGQGPKLLIQFQNNGVVDDSQLPKDRFSAERLKGVDSTLKIQPAKLEDSAVYLCASSLETSGRTQYFGPGTRLLVL.